A selection of T cell receptor beta chains follows, all from one sample in a study of blood T cell repertoires in COVID-19. The data were produced by immunoSEQ multiplex PCR, yet TCRdb's version contains in-frame clones alone and is incomplete. The table has 150,000 to 200,000 clones, 82% seen once. Sample: peripheral blood. The receptors were sampled from a woman at least 80 years old with acute or convalescent COVID-19. The CDR3 runs from the conserved cysteine through the conserved F or W. The order of the fields is V gene, J gene, D gene, clone size, CDR3 DNA, CDR3 protein. The D gene is left open where the match is weak. Not all rows give a size; the values are once, few, many and, for expanded clones, a class.

V: TRBV12-5; J: TRBJ2-3; D: TRBD2; size: .; DNA: TGTGCTAGTGGCCGGGGGCCCAACGCGGTAGCGGGAGGTACGCAGTATTTT; CDR3: CASGRGPNAVAGGTQYF
V: TRBV18; J: TRBJ2-7; D: TRBD2; size: few; DNA: TGTGCCAGCTCCTCAATCGCGGGAGTCAACGAGCAGTACTTC; CDR3: CASSSIAGVNEQYF
V: TRBV11-3; J: TRBJ2-1; D: TRBD2; size: .; DNA: TGTGCCAGCAGCTTAATGGGCGCTAGCGGGAGCCATGAGCAGTTCTTC; CDR3: CASSLMGASGSHEQFF
V: TRBV7-2; J: TRBJ1-2; D: TRBD1; size: .; DNA: TGTGCCAGCAGCTTAAGCAGGGGGGTTGGCTACACCTTC; CDR3: CASSLSRGVGYTF
V: TRBV29-1; J: TRBJ2-1; D: .; size: .; DNA: TGCAGGGCGGGCCTAGAGGTCAATGAGCAGTTCTTC; CDR3: CRAGLEVNEQFF
V: TRBV2; J: TRBJ1-5; D: .; size: .; DNA: TGTGCCAGCAGTGATGTTTCCCGCAGATATAGCAATCAGCCCCAGCATTTT; CDR3: CASSDVSRRYSNQPQHF
V: TRBV10-3; J: TRBJ2-5; D: TRBD1; size: .; DNA: TGTGCCATCAGTTCCCTCTTACAGGGGGCCGGGGAGACCCAGTACTTC; CDR3: CAISSLLQGAGETQYF
V: TRBV7-8; J: TRBJ1-1; D: .; size: .; DNA: TGTGCCAGCAGCAGCCGGGGGAACACTGAAGCTTTCTTT; CDR3: CASSSRGNTEAFF
V: TRBV18; J: TRBJ1-5; D: .; size: .; DNA: TGTGCCAGCTCACCCTCGGGGGGCAATCAGCCCCAGCATTTT; CDR3: CASSPSGGNQPQHF
V: TRBV19; J: TRBJ2-3; D: TRBD2; size: .; DNA: TGTGCCAGTAGCCCTGGGACTAGCGGGAAAGGTAGCCGTACGCAGTATTTT; CDR3: CASSPGTSGKGSRTQYF
V: TRBV9; J: TRBJ1-1; D: .; size: .; DNA: TGTGCCAGCAGCGTAGGTGCGGGGACTGAAGCTTTCTTT; CDR3: CASSVGAGTEAFF
V: TRBV27; J: TRBJ2-5; D: .; size: .; DNA: TGTGCCAGCAGTTTCGTCCGGGGAGAGACCCAGTACTTC; CDR3: CASSFVRGETQYF
V: TRBV27; J: TRBJ1-2; D: .; size: .; DNA: TGTGCCAGCAATGTAGGGGGAGAGGACTATGGCTACACCTTC; CDR3: CASNVGGEDYGYTF
V: TRBV3-1/TRBV3-2; J: TRBJ2-1; D: .; size: .; DNA: TGTGCCAGCAGCCCTGGGACAATAGGGCAGTTCTTC; CDR3: CASSPGTIGQFF
V: TRBV4-2; J: TRBJ2-6; D: TRBD1; size: .; DNA: TGTGCCAGCAGCCAATCGACAGGGAGCGGGGCCAACGTCCTGACTTTC; CDR3: CASSQSTGSGANVLTF
V: TRBV9; J: TRBJ2-2; D: TRBD2; size: .; DNA: TGTGCCAGCAGGGACAACCAACTAGCGGGAGACACCGGGGAGCTGTTTTTT; CDR3: CASRDNQLAGDTGELFF
V: TRBV24-1; J: TRBJ2-1; D: TRBD2; size: .; DNA: TGTGCCACCAGTGACATAAGCGGGAGCGGAGGTGAGCAGTTCTTC; CDR3: CATSDISGSGGEQFF
V: TRBV19; J: TRBJ1-2; D: .; size: once; DNA: TGTGCCAGTAGTACTTACCCTACTCGGACAGTAGATGGCTACACCTTC; CDR3: CASSTYPTRTVDGYTF
V: TRBV3-1/TRBV3-2; J: TRBJ2-2; D: .; size: .; DNA: TGTGCCAGCAGCCGGGGGATAGCGGCGAACACCGGGGAGCTGTTTTTT; CDR3: CASSRGIAANTGELFF
V: TRBV7-2; J: TRBJ1-2; D: .; size: .; DNA: TGTGCCAGCAGCTTACAACGGCAGGGGTTTGATGGCTACACCTTC; CDR3: CASSLQRQGFDGYTF
V: TRBV7-6; J: TRBJ1-1; D: TRBD1; size: .; DNA: TGTGCCAGCAGCGCCTGGACAGGGGCGGATGGCACTGAAGCTTTCTTT; CDR3: CASSAWTGADGTEAFF
V: TRBV4-1; J: TRBJ2-2; D: TRBD1; size: .; DNA: TGCGCCAGCAGCCGGCTAGGACAGGGAAACACCGGGGAGCTGTTTTTT; CDR3: CASSRLGQGNTGELFF
V: TRBV27; J: TRBJ2-2; D: TRBD1; size: .; DNA: TGTGCCAGCAGCCGCCCCACAGGGGGCGCGGGAACCGGGGAGCTGTTTTTT; CDR3: CASSRPTGGAGTGELFF
V: TRBV4-3; J: TRBJ2-1; D: TRBD2; size: .; DNA: TGCGCCAGCAGCCAACAAGCGGGACTAAGCTCCTACAATGAGCAGTTCTTC; CDR3: CASSQQAGLSSYNEQFF
V: TRBV7-9; J: TRBJ2-2; D: TRBD1; size: .; DNA: TGTGCCAGCAGCCACGGAGAGGGACAGGGTTCCGGGGAGCTGTTTTTT; CDR3: CASSHGEGQGSGELFF
V: TRBV10-3; J: TRBJ2-3; D: .; size: once; DNA: TGTGCCATCAGCCCGGACTCCCGTACGCAGTATTTT; CDR3: CAISPDSRTQYF
V: TRBV10-3; J: TRBJ1-1; D: .; size: .; DNA: TGTGCCATCAGTGAGTCGAAGATTGCGGGGAACACTGAAGCTTTCTTT; CDR3: CAISESKIAGNTEAFF
V: TRBV5-1; J: TRBJ2-1; D: .; size: .; DNA: TGCGCCAGCACTACTTCGGCCCAGCCTGAGGATGAGCAGTTCTTC; CDR3: CASTTSAQPEDEQFF
V: TRBV3-1/TRBV3-2; J: TRBJ2-1; D: .; size: .; DNA: TGTGCCAGCAGCCGGGTCTTCGGAGGGGGCCTGGATGAGCAGTTCTTC; CDR3: CASSRVFGGGLDEQFF
V: TRBV2; J: TRBJ2-7; D: TRBD1; size: few; DNA: TGTGCCAGCAGTGAATGGACAGGGCAGTCCTACGAGCAGTACTTC; CDR3: CASSEWTGQSYEQYF
V: TRBV5-1; J: TRBJ2-7; D: .; size: .; DNA: TGCGCCAGCAGCTTGGAGGCGGTTTCCTACGAGCAGTACTTC; CDR3: CASSLEAVSYEQYF
V: TRBV2; J: TRBJ1-1; D: .; size: .; DNA: TGTGCCAGCAGATTATACCAGAGAGGTACTGAAGCTTTCTTT; CDR3: CASRLYQRGTEAFF
V: TRBV28; J: TRBJ2-1; D: TRBD2; size: .; DNA: TGTGCCAGCAGTTTAGGTGGTAGCGGGAGGTTAAGCTCCTACAATGAGCAGTTCTTC; CDR3: CASSLGGSGRLSSYNEQFF
V: TRBV6-5; J: TRBJ2-5; D: TRBD2; size: .; DNA: TGTGCCAGCAGTCCCCAAACGGGGGGCCAAGAGACCCAGTACTTC; CDR3: CASSPQTGGQETQYF
V: TRBV5-6; J: TRBJ1-1; D: .; size: .; DNA: TGTGCCAGCAGCTTTTTGCGGGTTGAGGGTGAAGCTTTCTTT; CDR3: CASSFLRVEGEAFF
V: TRBV5-1; J: TRBJ2-3; D: TRBD2; size: .; DNA: TGCGCCAGCAGCTTGGGCCTTAGCGGGAGTGAGTTAGATACGCAGTATTTT; CDR3: CASSLGLSGSELDTQYF
V: TRBV10-3; J: TRBJ2-7; D: TRBD1; size: .; DNA: TGTGCCAGTACGGGGGGACAGGGCTGGGGTCACGAGCAGTACTTC; CDR3: CASTGGQGWGHEQYF
V: TRBV30; J: TRBJ2-1; D: .; size: .; DNA: TGTGCCTGGAGCATCGAGACTCGGCAGTTCTTC; CDR3: CAWSIETRQFF
V: TRBV19; J: TRBJ1-4; D: .; size: .; DNA: TGTGCCAGTAGTCCCCACATCGCAACTAATGAAAAACTGTTTTTT; CDR3: CASSPHIATNEKLFF
V: TRBV6-5; J: TRBJ1-4; D: TRBD1; size: .; DNA: TGTGCCAGCAGTCCCCAGGGGGCGGGTGAAAAACTGTTTTTT; CDR3: CASSPQGAGEKLFF
V: TRBV20-1; J: TRBJ2-1; D: .; size: .; DNA: TGCAGTGCCAGTGGGGGACTTACCTACAATGAGCAGTTCTTC; CDR3: CSASGGLTYNEQFF
V: TRBV5-1; J: TRBJ2-3; D: TRBD2; size: few; DNA: TGCGCCAGCAGCTTGGCTGGCGGGAGCCCCGGCACAGATACGCAGTATTTT; CDR3: CASSLAGGSPGTDTQYF
V: TRBV19; J: TRBJ2-2; D: TRBD1; size: .; DNA: TGTGCCAGTAGTCTTCAGGGGGCCGACACCGGGGAGCTGTTTTTT; CDR3: CASSLQGADTGELFF
V: TRBV21-1; J: TRBJ2-7; D: .; size: .; DNA: TGTGCCAGCAGCCCTCGGACTAGCGGGACCTTCGAGCAGTACTTC; CDR3: CASSPRTSGTFEQYF